This T cell receptor beta chain derives from a study of blood T cell repertoires in COVID-19. Trimming pared 6 bases from V and 0 bases from J, leaving 11 bases between. Per germline, CDR1 SQVTM and CDR2 ANQGSEA. The CDR3 runs to 13 residues. Per the authors' pipeline: Nucleated cell counts were estimated from reference gene primer amplification. Sequencing used immunoSEQ multiplex PCR; TCRdb keeps in-frame clones, though not all of them. The D gene and trimming were derived from the DNA, and the V and J assignments and clone size from that table. The sample holds 61,000 or so clones, roughly 84% seen once.

This TCR came from a woman in her 70s with acute or convalescent COVID-19. The rearrangement links TRBV29-1 to TRBJ1-1; no definite D call. Sequencing was performed on peripheral blood. CDR3 sequence: CSVFAVMNTEAFF. The CDR3 coding sequence is TGCAGCGTCTTCGCGGTCATGAACACTGAAGCTTTCTTT.